This T cell receptor beta chain was profiled in a study of OX40 agonist ivuxolimab in advanced cancers. Study-wide context: Dosing consisted of intravenous ivuxolimab at 0.01 to 10 mg/kg every 2 weeks. The dose-escalation cohort was about 86% male, with a mean age of 60 years, ranging about 20 to 85. Broader study findings: Relative to CD4+ cells, CD8+ T cells on average had more expanded clones. Blood T cells, both CD4+ and CD8+, expanded clonally by week 6 at 0.1 to 3.0 mg/kg.

The table came from immunoSEQ multiplex PCR; TCRdb's copy has only in-frame clones and leaves some out. Of tens of thousands of clones detected, about 90% appear once; the ten largest clones hold around 17%. On this clone itself: Its antigen remains unknown.

V shed 7 bases, J shed 6 bases, and the junction held 13 bases outside the gene matches. Germline lookup yields CDR1 MNHEY and CDR2 SVGAGI. The CDR3 sequence is 15 residues long. This specimen consisted of CD4+ or CD8+ T cells sorted from blood, obtained in a trial of the OX40 agonist ivuxolimab. The TCR was taken from an adult with an advanced solid tumor such as melanoma, head and neck, liver or kidney cancer. The V and J genes are TRBV6-5 and TRBJ2-3, with 7 nucleotides matching TRBD2. CDR3 DNA: TGTGCCAGCAACTCCGTAGGGAGGGTGGGCGATACGCAGTATTTT. Protein sequence: CASNSVGRVGDTQYF.